The 21 T cell receptor beta chains reported below all come from one sample, sequenced in a study of blood T cells in healthy people across ages. Using a J-beta primer mix together with a sample-barcoded 5' primer, a second PCR was run for roughly 6 to 12 cycles. TCRdb analysed the 5' RACE reads with MiXCR anew, one entry per CDR3 protein. The sample carries 1,500,000 or so distinct CDR3 sequences, approximately 39% recorded once. The sequencing input was blood. These receptors came from a woman younger than 30 in good health.

This clonotype was found many times. V and J are TRBV7-2 and TRBJ2-5; unclear D gene. CDR1 is SGHTA, CDR2 FQGNSA, per germline. CDR3 length: 13 amino acids. V lost 5 bases and J lost 0, with 7 bases in between. CDR3 residues: CASSVVHQETQYF. The DNA of the CDR3 is TGTGCCAGCAGCGTAGTTCACCAAGAGACCCAGTACTTC.

The chain is built from TRBV12-3 or TRBV12-4 and TRBJ2-7, with a weak D call TRBD1 (6 bases). The V end was cut by 7 bases, the J end by 6 bases, with 16 bases between. This CDR3 spans 13 amino acids. Here the CDR3 DNA reads TGTGCCAGCAAAAGAACAGGGAGAAGCGAGCAGTACTTC. It translates to CASKRTGRSEQYF.

This clonotype appeared a few times. This chain links TRBV29-1 with TRBJ2-3; no firm D call. CDR3 length: 8 residues. Looked up from germline, CDR1 is SQVTM and CDR2 is ANQGSEA. The V and J ends lost 8 bases and 8 bases respectively, with 5 bases between them. The CDR3 DNA reads as TGCAGCATCGGTACGCAGTATTTT. Its translation is CSIGTQYF.

V and J are TRBV2 and TRBJ2-3, with a possible D match to TRBD1 (6 bases). The germline V gene encodes CDR1 SNHLY and CDR2 FYNNEI. The V gene lost 3 bases and the J gene lost 0 bases, with 13 bases spanning the gap. The CDR3 runs to 16 residues. The CDR3 reads CASSDRTASSTDTQYF. The CDR3 nucleotides read TGTGCCAGCAGTGATAGGACAGCTTCTAGCACAGATACGCAGTATTTT. The full variable domain, with the rest looked up from reference TRBV2 and TRBJ2-3, is EPEVTQTPSHQVTQMGQEVILRCVPISNHLYFYWYRQILGQKVEFLVSFYNNEISEKSEIFDDQFSVERPDGSNFTLKIRSTKLEDSAMYFCASSDRTASSTDTQYFGPGTRLTVL.

The CDR3 bases are TGTGCCAGCAGTGAAAGAGGAGGGGGGGCAGATACGCAGTATTTT. It encodes CASSERGGGADTQYF. The genes are TRBV6-1 and TRBJ2-3, with D possibly being TRBD2 (7 bases). The CDR3 has 15 residues. The V end lost 2 bases, the J end lost 4 bases, and 13 bases lay between the germline ends. Germline V gene sequence: CDR1 MNHNS, CDR2 SASEGT.

The CDR3 reads CSVEPRLAGYNEQFF. Written as DNA, the CDR3 is TGCAGCGTTGAACCTCGACTAGCGGGTTACAATGAGCAGTTCTTC. The chain is built from TRBV29-1 and TRBJ2-1; 10 bases map to TRBD2. The CDR3 length is 15 residues. Germline lookup yields CDR1 SQVTM and CDR2 ANQGSEA. J gave up 4 bases and V 2 bases, and 5 bases lay outside the gene matches.

This clonotype came up once. The chain couples TRBV9 to TRBJ1-2; TRBD1 is a possible D gene (5 bases). Germline V gene sequence: CDR1 SGDLS, CDR2 YYNGEE. Deletions cut 4 bases from V and 4 bases from J, with 23 bases between. The CDR3 consists of 17 residues. The CDR3: CASSPGFERQRRYGYTF. CDR3 coding DNA: TGTGCCAGCAGCCCAGGATTTGAAAGACAGCGACGCTATGGCTACACCTTC.

This clonotype was detected many times. The CDR3 region has the DNA TGCAGCGTTCGGGGAACTGAAGCTTTCTTT. This codes for CSVRGTEAFF. The chain couples TRBV29-1 to TRBJ1-1; no clear D gene. Per germline, CDR1 SQVTM and CDR2 ANQGSEA. Trimming left V 5 bases short and J 5 bases short, with 6 bases between. The CDR3 contains 10 residues.

Turning to this clonotype: A read error may produce the germline difference seen at one junction end. CDR3 amino acids: CASSQISGQYNERYF. In DNA form, the CDR3 reads TGCGCCAGCAGCCAGATTAGCGGGCAGTACAATGAGCGGTACTTC. The chain has TRBV4-3 and TRBJ2-7; 7 bases fit TRBD2. The CDR3 covers 15 residues. Germline assignment: CDR1 LGHNA and CDR2 YSLEER.

This chain uses TRBV27 with TRBJ2-1, with 11 bases matching TRBD2. CDR3 length: 17 amino acids. CDR1 is MNHEY and CDR2 is SMNVEV in the germline V gene (reference sequence). With V trimmed by 3 bases and J by 3 bases, 7 bases remained unmatched. This CDR3 is CASSFLSGGGFYNEQFF. The CDR3 bases are TGTGCCAGCAGTTTTCTTAGCGGGGGGGGATTCTACAATGAGCAGTTCTTC.

This sequence joins TRBV27 and TRBJ2-3; TRBD1 is a possible D gene (7 bases). Per the germline V gene, CDR1 is MNHEY and CDR2 is SMNVEV (reference sequence). Trimming pared 0 bases from V and 0 bases from J, leaving 16 bases between. The CDR3 sequence is 18 residues long. In DNA form, the CDR3 reads TGTGCCAGCAGTTTATCCCCAGGGGGGCTTCCTAGCACAGATACGCAGTATTTT. Its protein is CASSLSPGGLPSTDTQYF.

The chain employs TRBV29-1 and TRBJ2-1; no reliable D call. V lost 3 bases and J 0 bases, leaving 9 bases between the germline ends. Germline V gene sequence: CDR1 SQVTM, CDR2 ANQGSEA. The CDR3 loop spans 14 amino acids. The CDR3 here is CSVDFVSSYNEQFF. CDR3 DNA sequence: TGCAGCGTTGATTTCGTGAGCTCCTACAATGAGCAGTTCTTC.

The chain couples TRBV7-8 to TRBJ2-5; D uncertain. V lost 1 base to trimming and J lost 4 bases, with 7 bases between them. Germline CDR1 is SGHVS and CDR2 is FQNEAQ. The CDR3 spans 13 residues. The CDR3 protein is CASSLEQLETQYF. CDR3 in DNA: TGTGCCAGCAGCTTAGAACAATTAGAGACCCAGTACTTC.

The chain couples TRBV7-2 to TRBJ1-5; weak D call: TRBD1 (6 bases). Germline loops: CDR1 SGHTA, CDR2 FQGNSA. The V and J ends lost 5 bases and 3 bases respectively, with 20 bases between them. The CDR3 has 17 residues. The CDR3 DNA is TGTGCCAGCAGCAGAGGGTCGGGGGGCAGAGACAATCAGCCCCAGCATTTT. Translating gives CASSRGSGGRDNQPQHF.

This clonotype was seen more than once but under ten times. The CDR3 nucleotides read TGTGCCAGCAGTTACTCGGCACTCAAAAACATTCAGTACTTC. It is translated as CASSYSALKNIQYF. The chain has TRBV6-2 or TRBV6-3 and TRBJ2-4; D unclear. From germline, CDR1 is MNHEY and CDR2 SVGEGT. There are 14 residues in the CDR3. V shed 0 bases and J shed 3 bases, with 6 bases lying between them.

This clonotype was seen a handful of times. The chain recombines TRBV12-3 or TRBV12-4 with TRBJ1-1; tentatively, D is TRBD1 (5 bases). V was clipped by 4 bases and J by 11 bases, with 20 bases between them. The CDR3 length is 14 residues. This CDR3 reads CASSSYAGGVGAFF. The DNA for the CDR3 is TGTGCCAGCAGTTCTTACGCCGGGGGGGTGGGGGCTTTCTTT.

The chain employs TRBV29-1 and TRBJ2-1, with 8 bases matching TRBD2. This CDR3 has 14 residues. Per germline, CDR1 SQVTM and CDR2 ANQGSEA. With 6 bases clipped from V and 4 bases from J, the junction kept 8 bases outside the gene matches. The CDR3 is CSVSTGGRYNEQFF. The CDR3 nucleotides are TGCAGCGTCTCCACGGGAGGGAGGTACAATGAGCAGTTCTTC.

The gene calls are TRBV5-6 and TRBJ2-1; 9 bases map to TRBD1. The J segment lost 7 bases and the V segment lost 3 bases, leaving 11 bases of the junction unmatched. CDR3 length: 16 amino acids. Per the germline V gene, CDR1 is SGHDT and CDR2 is YYEEEE. The CDR3 bases are TGTGCCAGCAGCTCTCTCCGGGACAGGGTTGTTAATGAGCAGTTCTTC. It translates to CASSSLRDRVVNEQFF.

This chain connects TRBV12-3 or TRBV12-4 to TRBJ1-4, with 10 bases lining up with TRBD1. V was pared by 2 bases and J by 9 bases, with 6 bases of the junction left unmatched. The CDR3 is made up of 15 amino acids. The CDR3: CASSLLLGQGQKLFF. DNA of the CDR3: TGTGCCAGCAGTTTACTCTTGGGACAGGGGCAAAAACTGTTTTTT.

This clonotype was counted only a few times. The gene calls are TRBV28 and TRBJ2-5; TRBD1 agrees at 10 bases. Germline-derived CDR1 and CDR2 are MDHEN and SYDVKM. The length of the CDR3 is 14 residues. Unmatched junction bases numbered 5, after V lost 5 bases and J lost 5 bases. CDR3 sequence reads: CASSGGQGGETQYF. The CDR3 DNA reads TGTGCCAGCAGTGGCGGACAGGGGGGGGAGACCCAGTACTTC.

Turning to this clonotype: An end of the junction differs from the germline gene, which may be a read error. This chain uses TRBV9 with TRBJ1-3, with no clear D. The CDR3 length is 17 residues. CDR1 and CDR2 (germline): SGDLS, YYNGEE. The CDR3 coding sequence is TGTGCCAGCAGCGTAGAGGCGTGGGCCACCTCTGGAAAAACCATATATTTT. Encoded protein: CASSVEAWATSGKTIYF.